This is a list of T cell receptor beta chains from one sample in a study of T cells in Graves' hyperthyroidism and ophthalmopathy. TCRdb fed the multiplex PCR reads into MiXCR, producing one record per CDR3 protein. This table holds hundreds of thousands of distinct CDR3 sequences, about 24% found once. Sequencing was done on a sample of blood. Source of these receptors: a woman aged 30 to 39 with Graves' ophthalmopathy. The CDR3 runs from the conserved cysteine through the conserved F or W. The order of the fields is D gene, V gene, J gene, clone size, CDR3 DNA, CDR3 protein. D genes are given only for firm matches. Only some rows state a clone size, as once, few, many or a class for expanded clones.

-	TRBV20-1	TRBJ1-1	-	TGCAGTGCTAGCGCAACATTAGGGAGTGGGGCTGAAGCTTTCTTT	CSASATLGSGAEAFF
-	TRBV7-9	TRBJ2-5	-	TGTGCCAGCAGCTTAGGGTCAGGGACCCAGTACTTC	CASSLGSGTQYF
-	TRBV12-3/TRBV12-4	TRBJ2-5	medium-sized	TGTGCCAGCAGTTCTACAGGGTTTGAGACCCAGTACTTC	CASSSTGFETQYF
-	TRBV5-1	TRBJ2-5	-	TGCGCCAGCAGCTCCCCCCAGGGGTTTCAGGTAGAGACCCAGTACTTC	CASSSPQGFQVETQYF
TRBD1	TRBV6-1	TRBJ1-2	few	TGTGCCAGCAGACGACAGGGGGGCGGCTACACCTTC	CASRRQGGGYTF
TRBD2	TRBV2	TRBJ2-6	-	TGTGCCAGCAGTGAGGGCAGCGGGGGTCTCCTTGGAGGGGCCAACGTCCTGACTTTC	CASSEGSGGLLGGANVLTF
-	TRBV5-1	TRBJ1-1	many	TGCGCCAGCAGCGGGGGAACAGGGAGTCGGACGAACACTGAAGCTTTCTTT	CASSGGTGSRTNTEAFF
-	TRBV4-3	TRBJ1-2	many	TGCGCCAGCAGCCAAGATGGTCGGGGGCTGAACTATGGCTACACCTTC	CASSQDGRGLNYGYTF
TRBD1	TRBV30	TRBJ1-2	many	TGTGCCTGGACTTGGGACAGTCGTAACTATGGCTACACCTTC	CAWTWDSRNYGYTF
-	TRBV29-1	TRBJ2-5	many	TGCAGCGTTGAGGACGAGACCCAGTACTTC	CSVEDETQYF
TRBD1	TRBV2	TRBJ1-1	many	TGTGCCACTACCCGGGACAGCGACACTGAAGCTTTCTTT	CATTRDSDTEAFF
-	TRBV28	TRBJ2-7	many	TGTGCCAGCAGTTCCCGGGACCTATTCTCCTACGAGCAGTACTTC	CASSSRDLFSYEQYF
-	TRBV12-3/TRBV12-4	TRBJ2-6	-	TGTGCCAGCAGTGAATCGGACAGCGTCGTAACTGGGGCCAACGTCCTGACTTTC	CASSESDSVVTGANVLTF
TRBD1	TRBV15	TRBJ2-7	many	TGTGCCACCACCGACTCCGGGACAGGATTCTCCTACGAGCAGTACTTC	CATTDSGTGFSYEQYF
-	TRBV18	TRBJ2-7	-	TGTGCCAGCTCACCACAGGGAGGGGGCCACGAGCAGTACTTC	CASSPQGGGHEQYF
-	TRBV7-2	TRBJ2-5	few	TGTGCCAGCAGCATGACTGGCGGGGTCCGGGAGACCCAGTACTTC	CASSMTGGVRETQYF
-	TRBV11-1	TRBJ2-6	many	TGTGCCAGCAGATCCTCCAGAGGGGGTGGGGCCAACGTCCTGACTTTC	CASRSSRGGGANVLTF
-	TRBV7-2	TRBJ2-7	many	TGTGCCAGCAGCTTAGGTGAGGAATACGAGCAGTACTTC	CASSLGEEYEQYF
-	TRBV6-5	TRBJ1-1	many	TGTGCCAGCAGTTATACGGGACCGAAAACTGAAGCTTTCTTT	CASSYTGPKTEAFF
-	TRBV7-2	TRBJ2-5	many	TGTGCCAGCAGCTTTGGGTCGGGTCTGGGGGAGACCCAGTACTTC	CASSFGSGLGETQYF
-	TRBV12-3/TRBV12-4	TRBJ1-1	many	TGTGCCAGCAGTTTACAGGGAAAGTACACTGAAGCTTTCTTT	CASSLQGKYTEAFF
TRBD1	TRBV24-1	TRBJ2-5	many	TGTGCCACCGCAGGGGGCGGGGAGACCCAGTACTTC	CATAGGGETQYF
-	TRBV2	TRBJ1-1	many	TGTGCCAGTAGGGTTGACTTGATCGCTGAAGCTTTCTTT	CASRVDLIAEAFF
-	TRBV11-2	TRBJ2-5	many	TGTGCCAGCAGCTGGGAGGACCTGCCGGGGGAGACCCAGTACTTC	CASSWEDLPGETQYF
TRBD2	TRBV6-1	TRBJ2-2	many	TGTGCCAGCCGACTAGCGGTGAACACCGGGGAGCTGTTTTTT	CASRLAVNTGELFF
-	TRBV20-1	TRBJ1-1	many	TGCAGTGCTCCGAGAGTGACTGTGAACACTGAAGCTTCCTTT	CSAPRVTVNTEASF
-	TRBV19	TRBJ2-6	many	TGTGCCAGTAGTATAGTCCACGGCGCTGGAGGGGCCAACGTCCTGACTTTC	CASSIVHGAGGANVLTF
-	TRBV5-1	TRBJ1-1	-	TGCGCCAGCAGCCAACCGACAGCCAACACTGAAGCTTTCTTT	CASSQPTANTEAFF
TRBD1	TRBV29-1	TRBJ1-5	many	TGCAGCGTTGAAGGCGGACAGGGTCAGCCCCAGCATTTT	CSVEGGQGQPQHF
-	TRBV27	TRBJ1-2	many	TGTGCCAGCAGTACCAGATCGGGGGGGAGTCTCTATGGCTACACCTTC	CASSTRSGGSLYGYTF
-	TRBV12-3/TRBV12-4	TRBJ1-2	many	TGTGCCAGCAGAATGGCAGGCTCTAACTATGGCTACACCTTC	CASRMAGSNYGYTF
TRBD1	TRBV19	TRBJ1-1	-	TGTGCCAGTAGTATACTTACAGGGGGGACTGAAGCTTTCTTT	CASSILTGGTEAFF
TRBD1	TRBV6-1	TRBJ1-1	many	TGTGCCAGCACAAGGTCGGGACAGGGAACGAACACTGAAGCTTTCTTT	CASTRSGQGTNTEAFF
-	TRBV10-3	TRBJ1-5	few	TGTGCCACCCCCCGAAGGTCAGGTCAGCCCCAGCATTTT	CATPRRSGQPQHF
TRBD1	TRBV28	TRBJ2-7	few	TGTGCCAGCAGGGGGACAGGGGGTTCCGAGCAGTACTTC	CASRGTGGSEQYF
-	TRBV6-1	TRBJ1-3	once	TGTGCCAGCCTGGACATCTTCGGAAACACCATATATTTT	CASLDIFGNTIYF
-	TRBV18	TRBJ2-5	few	TGTGCCAGCTCGCCCAACTACTTTCAAGGGAAAGAGACCCAGTACTTC	CASSPNYFQGKETQYF
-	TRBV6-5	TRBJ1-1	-	TGTGCCAGCAGTTACTCATTTCCGGGACTGGGAAACACTGATGCTTTCTTT	CASSYSFPGLGNTDAFF
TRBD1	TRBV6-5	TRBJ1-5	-	TGTGCCAGCAGTTCCCCGGGACAGGGACCTCAGCCCCAGCATTTT	CASSSPGQGPQPQHF